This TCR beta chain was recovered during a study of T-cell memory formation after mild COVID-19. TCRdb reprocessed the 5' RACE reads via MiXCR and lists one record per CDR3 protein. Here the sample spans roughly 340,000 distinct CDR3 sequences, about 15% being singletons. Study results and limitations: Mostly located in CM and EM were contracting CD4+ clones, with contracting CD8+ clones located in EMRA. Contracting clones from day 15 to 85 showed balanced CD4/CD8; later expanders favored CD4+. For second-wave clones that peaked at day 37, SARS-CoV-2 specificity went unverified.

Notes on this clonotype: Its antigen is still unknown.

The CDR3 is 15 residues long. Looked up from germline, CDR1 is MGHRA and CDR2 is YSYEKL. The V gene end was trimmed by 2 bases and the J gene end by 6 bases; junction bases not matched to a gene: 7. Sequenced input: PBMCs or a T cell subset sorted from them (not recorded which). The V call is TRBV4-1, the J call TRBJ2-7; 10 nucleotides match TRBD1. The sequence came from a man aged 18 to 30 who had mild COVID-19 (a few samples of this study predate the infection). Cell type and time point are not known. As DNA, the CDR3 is TGCGCCAGCAGCCAACCAGGGACAGGGGTAGGCGAGCAGTACTTC. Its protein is CASSQPGTGVGEQYF.